This record looks at one T cell receptor (beta chain) sequence and its context. The sample is drawn from a study of T cell clonotyping in hematopoietic cell transplantation. Time point noted: recipient sample about 28 days before transplant, after cytoreduction. TCRdb's copy holds only in-frame clones and misses some; the assay was immunoSEQ multiplex PCR. Of 20,000 to 25,000 clones in the sample, roughly 88% were seen once. The sample in question was peripheral blood mononuclear cells, obtained before stem cell transplant. The receptor comes from a man between 18 and 29 years old with biphenotypic leukemia. Some clones in this sample may be carry-over from other donors' samples.

The CDR3 loop reads CASSALSGGGGIGTDTQYF. The CDR3 bases are TGTGCCAGCAGTGCACTCTCCGGCGGAGGGGGCATCGGAACAGATACGCAGTATTTT. V is TRBV6-1 and J is TRBJ2-3, with D maybe TRBD1 (7 bases). This CDR3 has 19 residues. Germline V gene lookup returns CDR1 MNHNS and CDR2 SASEGT. With 4 bases removed from V and 3 bases from J, the gap between germline ends came to 26 bases.